The 19 T cell receptor beta chains listed next were all sequenced from one sample in a study of early T cells in non-severe SARS-CoV-2 infection. One entry per CDR3 protein, called by TCRdb with MiXCR from the 5' RACE reads. This sample carries 71,000 or so distinct CDR3 sequences, approximately 14% of them seen once, and the ten largest clones take roughly 13%. The source material was whole blood. The receptors were gathered from an adult who was a healthcare worker with PCR-confirmed SARS-CoV-2 infection or an uninfected control (not recorded which).

This clonotype turned up a few times. This chain links TRBV10-3 with TRBJ1-1; TRBD1 agrees at 10 bases. CDR1 is ENHRY, CDR2 SYGVKD, per germline. This CDR3 has 15 residues. V lost 7 bases to trimming and J lost 1 base; unmatched junction nucleotides: 6. In DNA, the CDR3 is TGTGCCATCAAAGCGGACAGGGGGAAGAACACTGAAGCTTTCTTT. It yields the protein CAIKADRGKNTEAFF.

Only a few counts were recorded for this clonotype. The CDR3 here is CASSPLRGETQYF. The CDR3 nucleotides are TGTGCCAGCAGCCCCCTCAGGGGGGAGACCCAGTACTTC. The rearrangement links TRBV3-1 to TRBJ2-5, with 7 bases lining up with TRBD1. Germline CDR1 reads LGHDT; CDR2 reads YNNKEL (reference sequence). The CDR3 is 13 residues long. V lost 4 bases, J lost 5 bases, and 4 bases stayed unmatched.

There are a few counts of this clonotype. The chain recombines TRBV6-2 or TRBV6-3 with TRBJ2-3, with D possibly matching TRBD2 (6 bases). The CDR3 is made up of 15 amino acids. Between the trimmed V and J ends, which lost 7 bases and 4 bases, there was a span of 18 bases. Germline assignment: CDR1 MNHEY and CDR2 SVGEGT. The CDR3: CASTSAEGRPDTQYF. The CDR3, as DNA: TGTGCCAGCACCTCAGCGGAGGGGAGGCCAGATACGCAGTATTTT.

In this sample, this clonotype turned up a few times. This chain connects TRBV29-1 to TRBJ1-2; 9 bases are shared with TRBD1. Germline CDR1 SQVTM, CDR2 ANQGSEA. This CDR3 has 13 residues. V was clipped by 7 bases and J by 4 bases; unmatched bases: 7. Here the CDR3 reads CSAIQGAGYGYTF. The CDR3 DNA sequence: TGCAGCGCCATACAGGGGGCCGGCTATGGCTACACCTTC.

This clonotype was recorded at least ten times. V and J are TRBV6-2 or TRBV6-3 and TRBJ2-1; the D gene is possibly TRBD2 (5 bases). Germline V gives CDR1 MNHEY, CDR2 SVGEGT. The CDR3 is 11 amino acids. The V end was cut by 4 bases, the J end by 10 bases, with 8 bases between. Here the CDR3 DNA reads TGTGCCAGCAGTTCCTCGGGGGAGCAGTTCTTC. Encoded protein: CASSSSGEQFF.

The table lists this clonotype with a few counts. The V and J genes are TRBV4-3 and TRBJ2-6, with a possible D match to TRBD1 (6 bases). Trimming shortened V by 5 bases and J by 0 bases, and 14 bases separated the two germline ends. The CDR3 runs to 17 residues. Germline CDR1 LGHNA, CDR2 YSLEER. The CDR3 region has the DNA TGCGCCAGCAGCGACCGACAGGCCAACTCTGGGGCCAACGTCCTGACTTTC. This sequence encodes CASSDRQANSGANVLTF.

This clonotype was counted ten times or more. The chain carries TRBV9 and TRBJ1-2, with D tentatively TRBD1 (5 bases). Trimming cost V 4 bases and J 4 bases, with 17 bases left between them. This CDR3 contains 15 residues. Germline V CDR1 and CDR2: SGDLS, YYNGEE. The CDR3 reads CASSREGDFVYGYTF. The DNA for the CDR3 is TGTGCCAGCAGCCGGGAAGGGGATTTCGTCTATGGCTACACCTTC. Filled out from reference TRBV9 and TRBJ1-2, the complete variable domain reads DSGVTQTPKHLITATGQRVTLRCSPRSGDLSVYWYQQSLDQGLQFLIQYYNGEERAKGNILERFSAQQFPDLHSELNLSSLELGDSALYFCASSREGDFVYGYTFGSGTRLTVV.

In this sample, this clonotype turned up a few times. The CDR3 loop is CASSWDKANYGYTF. The CDR3 DNA follows: TGTGCCAGCAGTTGGGACAAGGCTAACTATGGCTACACCTTC. The chain has TRBV5-6 and TRBJ1-2; TRBD1 is a possible D gene (6 bases). The V gene's germline CDR1 is SGHDT and CDR2 YYEEEE. The CDR3 loop spans 14 amino acids. The V and J ends lost 5 bases and 0 bases respectively, with 11 bases between them.

Worth noting for this clonotype: The DNA is left out, because the CDR3 cannot be placed on it with certainty; the CDR3 is given as TCRdb lists it. This chain uses TRBV12-3 or TRBV12-4 with TRBJ1-3. Ends included, the CDR3 has 14 residues. The CDR3 sequence: CASSILRAGNTIYF.

The table lists this clonotype with many counts. The chain links TRBV2 to TRBJ1-2; 7 nucleotides line up with TRBD1. Losses at the gene ends were 1 base for V and 0 bases for J; bases not matched to a gene: 2. Per the germline V gene, CDR1 is SNHLY and CDR2 is FYNNEI. The CDR3 loop spans 15 amino acids. Written as DNA, the CDR3 is TGTGCCAGCAGTGAAGGGCAGGGGGCTAACTATGGCTACACCTTC. Translating gives CASSEGQGANYGYTF.

This clonotype has just a few counts. V gene TRBV29-1 combines with J gene TRBJ2-7; tentatively, D is TRBD2 (7 bases). The CDR3 covers 10 residues. V was clipped by 6 bases and J by 11 bases, with 14 bases between them. CDR1 is SQVTM, CDR2 ANQGSEA, per germline. CDR3 in amino acids: CSVLGGDEYF. The CDR3 DNA reads TGCAGCGTATTAGGGGGGGATGAGTACTTC.

This clonotype occurred many times. The chain links TRBV2 to TRBJ1-6, with 7 bases matching TRBD1. Germline V gene lookup returns CDR1 SNHLY and CDR2 FYNNEI. Losses at the gene ends were 5 bases for V and 8 bases for J; bases not matched to a gene: 6. CDR3 length: 14 amino acids. CDR3 bases: TGTGCCAGCAGTTCGGGACAGAAAGATTCACCCCTCCACTTT. It is translated as CASSSGQKDSPLHF.

This clonotype came up a few times. This sequence joins TRBV19 and TRBJ2-4; 9 positions match TRBD1. Germline CDR1 and CDR2: LNHDA and SQIVND (reference sequence). This CDR3 region has 15 residues. With 1 base clipped from V and 5 bases from J, the junction kept 3 bases outside the gene matches. The CDR3 DNA is TGTGCCAGTAGTATAGGGGACAGGGAAGAAAACATTCAGTACTTC. It is translated as CASSIGDREENIQYF.

This clonotype was counted only a few times. The rearrangement joins TRBV5-1 to TRBJ2-6; D is perhaps TRBD1 or TRBD2 (5 bases each). This CDR3 spans 17 amino acids. Trimming took off 4 bases at V and 2 bases at J, with 16 bases between the two ends. Germline values: CDR1 SGHRS, CDR2 YFSETQ. The CDR3, as DNA: TGCGCCAGCAGCACCGGGGACCAGAGGGCTGGGGCCAACGTCCTGACTTTC. Translated, it gives CASSTGDQRAGANVLTF.

This clonotype has more than one count but fewer than ten. J is TRBJ2-3 and V is TRBV11-3, with a possible D match to TRBD2 (6 bases). This CDR3 contains 15 residues. V lost 4 bases to trimming and J lost 5 bases, with 16 bases between them. Per germline, CDR1 SGHNT and CDR2 YENEEA. The chain's CDR3 is CASSSTGVTGDTQYF. As DNA, the CDR3 is TGTGCCAGCAGCTCGACGGGGGTTACAGGAGATACGCAGTATTTT.

This clonotype was picked up a small number of times. This sequence joins TRBV28 and TRBJ1-2; D is unclear. This CDR3 spans 12 amino acids. Germline V gene sequence: CDR1 MDHEN, CDR2 SYDVKM. V dropped 1 base and J dropped 8 bases, with 8 bases sitting between them. This chain's CDR3 is CASSLYVGGYTF. The CDR3 bases are TGTGCCAGCAGTTTATACGTAGGCGGCTACACCTTC.

This clonotype was seen ten or more times. The genes are TRBV12-3 or TRBV12-4 and TRBJ1-5; D ambiguous. Deletions cut 5 bases from V and 7 bases from J, with 9 bases between. The length of the CDR3 is 12 residues. The CDR3 region is CASSTGGQPQHF. CDR3 in DNA: TGTGCCAGCAGTACTGGAGGCCAGCCCCAGCATTTT.

This clonotype was counted ten times or more. The chain carries TRBV5-6 and TRBJ2-2; D is ambiguous. V lost 2 bases, J lost 1 base, and 6 bases lay in between. Germline assignment: CDR1 SGHDT and CDR2 YYEEEE. This CDR3 comprises 14 residues. The CDR3 bases are TGTGCCAGCAGCTTAGGGCGGAACACCGGGGAGCTGTTTTTT. Its protein product is CASSLGRNTGELFF.

This clonotype is deemed medium-sized. V gene TRBV6-1 combines with J gene TRBJ2-5, with TRBD2 matching over 8 bases. The ends lost 4 bases at V and 2 bases at J; junction bases unmatched: 6. There are 15 residues in the CDR3. The germline gives CDR1 MNHNS, CDR2 SASEGT. This chain's CDR3 is CASSAISGAQETQYF. The CDR3 DNA reads as TGTGCCAGCAGTGCTATTAGCGGGGCTCAAGAGACCCAGTACTTC.